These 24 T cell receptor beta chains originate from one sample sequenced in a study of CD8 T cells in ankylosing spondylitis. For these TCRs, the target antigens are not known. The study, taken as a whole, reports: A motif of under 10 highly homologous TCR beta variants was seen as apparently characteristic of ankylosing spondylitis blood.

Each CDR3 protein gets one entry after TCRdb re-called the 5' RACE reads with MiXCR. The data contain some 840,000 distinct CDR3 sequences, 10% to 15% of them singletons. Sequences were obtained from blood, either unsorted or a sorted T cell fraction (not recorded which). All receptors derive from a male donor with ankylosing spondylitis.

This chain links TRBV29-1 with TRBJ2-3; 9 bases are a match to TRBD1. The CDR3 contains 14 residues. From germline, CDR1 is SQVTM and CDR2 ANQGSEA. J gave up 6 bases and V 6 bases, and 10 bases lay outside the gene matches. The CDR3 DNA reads TGCAGCGTAGCCAGACAGGGGGTGGTTGATACGCAGTATTTT. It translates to CSVARQGVVDTQYF.

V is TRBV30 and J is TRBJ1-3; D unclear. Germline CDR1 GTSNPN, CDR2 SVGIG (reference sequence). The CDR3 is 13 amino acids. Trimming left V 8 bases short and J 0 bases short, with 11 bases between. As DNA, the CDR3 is TGTGCCGAACAACGCGTCTCTGGAAACACCATATATTTT. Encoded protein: CAEQRVSGNTIYF. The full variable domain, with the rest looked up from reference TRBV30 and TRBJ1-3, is SQTIHQWPATLVQPVGSPLSLECTVEGTSNPNLYWYRQAAGRGLQLLFYSVGIGQISSEVPQNLSASRPQDRQFILSSKKLLLSDSGFYLCAEQRVSGNTIYFGEGSWLTVV.

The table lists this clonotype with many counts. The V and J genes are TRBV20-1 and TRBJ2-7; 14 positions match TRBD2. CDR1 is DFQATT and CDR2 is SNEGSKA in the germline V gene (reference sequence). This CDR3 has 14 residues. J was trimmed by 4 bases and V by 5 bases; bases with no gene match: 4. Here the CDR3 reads CSASRTSGRYEQYF. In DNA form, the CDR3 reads TGCAGTGCTTCCAGGACTAGCGGGAGGTACGAGCAGTACTTC.

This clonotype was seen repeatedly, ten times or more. The CDR3 sequence is CASSFAGGVAEAFF. The CDR3 nucleotides read TGCGCCAGCAGCTTCGCAGGCGGGGTCGCTGAAGCTTTCTTT. The chain links TRBV5-1 to TRBJ1-1; no firm D call. V gave up 2 bases and J gave up 6 bases, with 14 bases separating them. This CDR3 contains 14 residues. CDR1 SGHRS and CDR2 YFSETQ come from the germline V gene.

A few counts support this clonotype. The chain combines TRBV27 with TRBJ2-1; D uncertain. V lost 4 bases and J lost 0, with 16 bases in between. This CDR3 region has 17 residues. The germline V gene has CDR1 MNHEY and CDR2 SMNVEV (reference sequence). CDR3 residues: CASSSIRRSSSYNEQFF. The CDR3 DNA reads TGTGCCAGCAGTTCCATCCGGCGGAGCAGCTCCTACAATGAGCAGTTCTTC.

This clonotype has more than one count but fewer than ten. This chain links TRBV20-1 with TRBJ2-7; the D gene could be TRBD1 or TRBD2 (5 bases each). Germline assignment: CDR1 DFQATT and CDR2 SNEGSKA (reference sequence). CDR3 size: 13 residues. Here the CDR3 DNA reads TGCAGCCTCGAGGACGGGACCTCCTACGAGCAGTACTTC. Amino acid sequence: CSLEDGTSYEQYF.

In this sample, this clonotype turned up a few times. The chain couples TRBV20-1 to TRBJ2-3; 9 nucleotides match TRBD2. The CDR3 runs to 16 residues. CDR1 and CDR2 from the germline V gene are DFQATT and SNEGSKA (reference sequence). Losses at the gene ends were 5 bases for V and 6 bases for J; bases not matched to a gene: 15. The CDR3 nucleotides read TGCAGTGCTGCTCCTCCGGGACTAGCCGGTTTTGATACGCAGTATTTT. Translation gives CSAAPPGLAGFDTQYF.

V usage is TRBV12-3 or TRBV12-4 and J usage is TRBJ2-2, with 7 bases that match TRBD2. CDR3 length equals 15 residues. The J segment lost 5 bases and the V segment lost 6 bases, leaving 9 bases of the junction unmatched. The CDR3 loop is CASSLGPGRTGELFF. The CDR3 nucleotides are TGTGCCAGCAGCCTCGGACCCGGGAGGACCGGGGAGCTGTTTTTT.

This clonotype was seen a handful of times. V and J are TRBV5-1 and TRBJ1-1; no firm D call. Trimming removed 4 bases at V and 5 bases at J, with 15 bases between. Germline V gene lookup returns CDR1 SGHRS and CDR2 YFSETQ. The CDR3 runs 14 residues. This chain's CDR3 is CASSPAPGETEAFF. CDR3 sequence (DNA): TGCGCCAGCAGCCCCGCGCCCGGTGAAACTGAAGCTTTCTTT.

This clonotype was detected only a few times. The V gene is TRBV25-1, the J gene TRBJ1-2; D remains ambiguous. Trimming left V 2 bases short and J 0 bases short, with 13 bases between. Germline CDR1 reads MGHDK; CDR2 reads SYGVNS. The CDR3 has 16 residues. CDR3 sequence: CASSENTGIPNYGYTF. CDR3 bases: TGTGCCAGCAGTGAAAACACGGGGATACCTAACTATGGCTACACCTTC.

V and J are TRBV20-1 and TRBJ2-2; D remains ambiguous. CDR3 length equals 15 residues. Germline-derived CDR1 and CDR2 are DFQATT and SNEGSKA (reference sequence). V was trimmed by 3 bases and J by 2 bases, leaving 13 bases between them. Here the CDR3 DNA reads TGCAGTGCTAGCTCCCCCGGGCGAAACACCGGGGAGCTGTTTTTT. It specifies CSASSPGRNTGELFF.

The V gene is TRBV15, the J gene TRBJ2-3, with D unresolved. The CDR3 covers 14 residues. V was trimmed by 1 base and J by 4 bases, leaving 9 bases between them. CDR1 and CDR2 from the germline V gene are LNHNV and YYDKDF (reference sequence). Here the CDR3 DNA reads TGTGCCACCAGCAGAGGCAGGAGTCCAGATACGCAGTATTTT. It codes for CATSRGRSPDTQYF. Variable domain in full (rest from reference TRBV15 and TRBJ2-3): DAMVIQNPRYQVTQFGKPVTLSCSQTLNHNVMYWYQQKSSQAPKLLFHYYDKDFNNEADTPDNFQSRRPNTSFCFLDIRSPGLGDTAMYLCATSRGRSPDTQYFGPGTRLTVL.

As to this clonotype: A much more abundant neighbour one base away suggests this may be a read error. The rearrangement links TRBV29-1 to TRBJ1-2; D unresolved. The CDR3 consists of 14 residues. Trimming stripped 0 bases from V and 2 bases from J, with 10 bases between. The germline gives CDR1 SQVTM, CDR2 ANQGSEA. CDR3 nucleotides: TGCAGCGTTGAAGAAATTACGGACAACTATGGCTACACCTTC. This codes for CSVEEITDNYGYTF.

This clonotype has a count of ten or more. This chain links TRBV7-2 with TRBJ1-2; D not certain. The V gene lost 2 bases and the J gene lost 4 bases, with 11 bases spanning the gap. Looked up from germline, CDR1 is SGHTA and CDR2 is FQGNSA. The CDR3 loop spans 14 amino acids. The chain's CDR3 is CASSLPGILYGYTF. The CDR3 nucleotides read TGTGCCAGCAGCTTACCCGGAATACTCTATGGCTACACCTTC.

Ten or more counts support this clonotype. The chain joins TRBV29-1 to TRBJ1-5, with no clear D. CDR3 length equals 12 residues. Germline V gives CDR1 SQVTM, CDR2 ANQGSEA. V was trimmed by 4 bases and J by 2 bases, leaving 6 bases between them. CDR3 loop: CSVGEGNQPQHF. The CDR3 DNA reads TGCAGCGTTGGGGAAGGCAATCAGCCCCAGCATTTT.

The CDR3 protein is CSARSPQVREGLEFF. The CDR3 nucleotides read TGCAGTGCTCGCAGCCCTCAGGTGAGGGAGGGCCTCGAGTTCTTC. J is TRBJ2-1 and V is TRBV20-1; 7 positions match TRBD2. CDR1 is DFQATT and CDR2 is SNEGSKA in the germline V gene (reference sequence). V was clipped by 5 bases and J by 14 bases; unmatched bases: 21. This CDR3 has 15 residues.

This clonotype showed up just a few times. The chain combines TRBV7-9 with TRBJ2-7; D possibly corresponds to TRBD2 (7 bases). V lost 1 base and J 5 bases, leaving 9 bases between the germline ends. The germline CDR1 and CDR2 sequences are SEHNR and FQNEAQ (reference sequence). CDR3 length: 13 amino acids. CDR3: CASSLEGGHEQYF. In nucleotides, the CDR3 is TGTGCCAGCAGCTTAGAGGGGGGGCACGAGCAGTACTTC.

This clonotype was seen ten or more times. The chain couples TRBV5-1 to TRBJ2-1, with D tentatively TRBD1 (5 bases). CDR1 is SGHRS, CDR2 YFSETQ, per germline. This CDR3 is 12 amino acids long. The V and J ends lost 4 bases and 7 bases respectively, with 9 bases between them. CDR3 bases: TGCGCCAGCAGCGCGACAGTTAATGAGCAGTTCTTC. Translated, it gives CASSATVNEQFF.

CDR3 sequence reads: CASSRPGQFMNTEAFF. CDR3 bases: TGTGCCAGCAGCCGTCCGGGCCAATTCATGAACACTGAAGCTTTCTTT. The chain employs TRBV6-2 or TRBV6-3 and TRBJ1-1; D is unresolved. CDR3 length: 16 residues. The ends were cut back, 6 bases at V and 0 bases at J, with 17 bases in the middle. The germline V gene has CDR1 MNHEY and CDR2 SVGEGT.

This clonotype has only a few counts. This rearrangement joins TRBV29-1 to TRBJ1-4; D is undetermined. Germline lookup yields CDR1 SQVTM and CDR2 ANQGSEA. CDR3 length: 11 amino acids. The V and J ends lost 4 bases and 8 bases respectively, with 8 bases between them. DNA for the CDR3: TGCAGCGTTGCCCTGACGGAAAAACTGTTTTTT. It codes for CSVALTEKLFF.

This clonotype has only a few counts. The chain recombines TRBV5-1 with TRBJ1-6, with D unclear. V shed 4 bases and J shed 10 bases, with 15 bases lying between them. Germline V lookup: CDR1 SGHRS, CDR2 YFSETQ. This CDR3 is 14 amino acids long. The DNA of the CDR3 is TGCGCCAGCAGCAAGGGTGTTGTTCAATCACCCCTCCACTTT. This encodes CASSKGVVQSPLHF.

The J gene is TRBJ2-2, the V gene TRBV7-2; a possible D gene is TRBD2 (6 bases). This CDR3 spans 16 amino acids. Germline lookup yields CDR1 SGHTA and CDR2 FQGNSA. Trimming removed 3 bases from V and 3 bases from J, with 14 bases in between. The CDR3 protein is CASSFIRGWDTGELFF. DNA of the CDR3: TGTGCCAGCAGCTTCATACGGGGGTGGGACACCGGGGAGCTGTTTTTT.

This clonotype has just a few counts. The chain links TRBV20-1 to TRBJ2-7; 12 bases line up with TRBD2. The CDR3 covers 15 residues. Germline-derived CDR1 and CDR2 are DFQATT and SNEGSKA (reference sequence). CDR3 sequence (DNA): TGCAGCGCCGCTCCGGGACTAGCGGGTCAGTACGAGCAGTACTTC. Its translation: CSAAPGLAGQYEQYF.

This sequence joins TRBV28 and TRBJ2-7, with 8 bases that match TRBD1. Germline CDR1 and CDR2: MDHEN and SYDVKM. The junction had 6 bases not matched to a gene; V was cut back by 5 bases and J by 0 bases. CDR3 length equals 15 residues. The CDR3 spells CASSVGDRNSYEQYF. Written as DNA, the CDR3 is TGTGCCAGCAGTGTAGGGGACAGGAACTCCTACGAGCAGTACTTC.